The rows below give T cell receptor beta chains drawn from one sample of a study of cytomegalovirus exposure and HLA in healthy donors. Produced via immunoSEQ multiplex PCR; TCRdb's table is partial and in-frame only. The ten top clones account for 15%, within a sample of tens of thousands of clones. Sequencing input: PBMCs. The receptors were gathered from a man aged 45 to 65 in good health and CMV-seropositive. CDR3s include the opening cysteine and the closing phenylalanine or tryptophan. The order of the fields is J gene, D gene, V gene, CDR3 DNA, CDR3 protein. The D gene is left open where the match is weak.

J gene: TRBJ1-1
D gene: -
V gene: TRBV2
CDR3 DNA: TGTGCCAGCATTAGGGGTGTTGAAGCTTTCTTT
CDR3 protein: CASIRGVEAFF

J gene: TRBJ1-1
D gene: -
V gene: TRBV7-6
CDR3 DNA: TGTGCCAGCAAAAGGGGCCCGACAGGAGCTGGGACTGAAGCTTTCTTT
CDR3 protein: CASKRGPTGAGTEAFF

J gene: TRBJ1-2
D gene: TRBD1
V gene: TRBV7-9
CDR3 DNA: TGTGCCAGCAGCTTAGGAGGGGGCAACTATGGCTACACCTTC
CDR3 protein: CASSLGGGNYGYTF

J gene: TRBJ2-7
D gene: TRBD2
V gene: TRBV11-1
CDR3 DNA: TGTGCCAGCAGCTTCCTATTTAGCGGGAGTTACGAGCAGTACTTC
CDR3 protein: CASSFLFSGSYEQYF

J gene: TRBJ1-1
D gene: -
V gene: TRBV7-2
CDR3 DNA: TGTGCCAGCAGCTTCGGTACAGGGAACACTGAAGCTTTCTTT
CDR3 protein: CASSFGTGNTEAFF

J gene: TRBJ2-7
D gene: TRBD2
V gene: TRBV5-6
CDR3 DNA: TGTGCCAGCAGCTTGGGGGTCGCCGCGGGAGTGTCCTACGAGCAGTACTTC
CDR3 protein: CASSLGVAAGVSYEQYF

J gene: TRBJ1-2
D gene: TRBD1
V gene: TRBV6-5
CDR3 DNA: TGTGCCAGCAGTTACTCCGCGGGACAGACCTATGGCTACACCTTC
CDR3 protein: CASSYSAGQTYGYTF

J gene: TRBJ1-1
D gene: -
V gene: TRBV5-6
CDR3 DNA: TGTGCCAGCAGCTTGTGGTGGCGGGACCTTGAAGCTTTCTTT
CDR3 protein: CASSLWWRDLEAFF

J gene: TRBJ1-2
D gene: TRBD1
V gene: TRBV4-3
CDR3 DNA: TGCGCCAGCAGCAAGGGACAGGGTATTCCCTATGGCTACACCTTC
CDR3 protein: CASSKGQGIPYGYTF

J gene: TRBJ1-4
D gene: TRBD1
V gene: TRBV7-9
CDR3 DNA: TGTGCCAGCAGCCTTCAGGGGGCGTCGAATGAAAAACTGTTTTTT
CDR3 protein: CASSLQGASNEKLFF

J gene: TRBJ1-3
D gene: TRBD1
V gene: TRBV5-1
CDR3 DNA: TGCGCCAGCAGCTCCCGGGACAGGGGTAGTGGAAACACCATATATTTT
CDR3 protein: CASSSRDRGSGNTIYF

J gene: TRBJ2-5
D gene: TRBD1
V gene: TRBV18
CDR3 DNA: TGTGCCAGCTCGGAGATTAGACAGGGGTTTGAGACCCAGTACTTC
CDR3 protein: CASSEIRQGFETQYF

J gene: TRBJ2-1
D gene: TRBD2
V gene: TRBV4-3
CDR3 DNA: TGCGCCAGCAGCCGGACTAGCGGGAGGTTAAATGAGCAGTTCTTC
CDR3 protein: CASSRTSGRLNEQFF

J gene: TRBJ2-7
D gene: -
V gene: TRBV13
CDR3 DNA: TGTGCCAGCAGCTTAGGCCTGGACAAAGGCTACAGCTACGAGCAGTACTTC
CDR3 protein: CASSLGLDKGYSYEQYF

J gene: TRBJ2-3
D gene: TRBD1
V gene: TRBV19
CDR3 DNA: TGTGCCAGTAGTAAGATGACAGGGGGTATCACAGATACGCAGTATTTT
CDR3 protein: CASSKMTGGITDTQYF

J gene: TRBJ2-1
D gene: TRBD2
V gene: TRBV4-3
CDR3 DNA: TGCGCCAGCAGCCCCCGGACTAGCGGGATCAATGAGCAGTTCTTC
CDR3 protein: CASSPRTSGINEQFF

J gene: TRBJ1-2
D gene: TRBD1
V gene: TRBV7-2
CDR3 DNA: TGTGCCAGCAGCCCGGGACAGGGGGCGGGCGGCTACACCTTC
CDR3 protein: CASSPGQGAGGYTF

J gene: TRBJ1-2
D gene: -
V gene: TRBV30
CDR3 DNA: TGTGCCTCGACTAAGACGGTCGAGGCTTATGGCTACACCTTC
CDR3 protein: CASTKTVEAYGYTF

J gene: TRBJ1-1
D gene: -
V gene: TRBV7-9
CDR3 DNA: TGTGCCAGCAGCCTAGACATGAACACTGAAGCTTTCTTT
CDR3 protein: CASSLDMNTEAFF

J gene: TRBJ2-3
D gene: -
V gene: TRBV5-1
CDR3 DNA: TGCGCCAGCAGCTTCTCAGCGGACGCAGATACGCAGTATTTT
CDR3 protein: CASSFSADADTQYF

J gene: TRBJ2-5
D gene: -
V gene: TRBV11-2
CDR3 DNA: TGTGCCAGCAGCGCGGGCCTCCAAGAGACCCAGTACTTC
CDR3 protein: CASSAGLQETQYF

J gene: TRBJ1-1
D gene: -
V gene: TRBV11-3
CDR3 DNA: TGTGCCAGCAGCCGTGTAGTGAACACTGAAGCTTTCTTT
CDR3 protein: CASSRVVNTEAFF

J gene: TRBJ2-5
D gene: TRBD1
V gene: TRBV11-3
CDR3 DNA: TGTGCCAGCAGCTATCGGGACAGGGAGTTGGAGACCCAGTACTTC
CDR3 protein: CASSYRDRELETQYF

J gene: TRBJ1-2
D gene: TRBD1
V gene: TRBV6-5
CDR3 DNA: TGTGCCAGCAGCCGGGGGACAGAATATGGCTACACCTTC
CDR3 protein: CASSRGTEYGYTF

J gene: TRBJ2-7
D gene: -
V gene: TRBV7-9
CDR3 DNA: TGTGCCAGCAGCTCCCAAACGAGCTCCTACGAGCAGTACTTC
CDR3 protein: CASSSQTSSYEQYF

J gene: TRBJ2-2
D gene: -
V gene: TRBV11-2
CDR3 DNA: TGTGCCAGCTTCGGGAGCAGAGGGGCCGGGGAGCTGTTTTTT
CDR3 protein: CASFGSRGAGELFF

J gene: TRBJ1-5
D gene: TRBD1
V gene: TRBV30
CDR3 DNA: TGTGCCTGGAGTCCGACAGGGGGCGCAGAGCCCCAGCATTTT
CDR3 protein: CAWSPTGGAEPQHF

J gene: TRBJ2-1
D gene: -
V gene: TRBV5-5
CDR3 DNA: TGTGCCAGCAGCTATTCCATGGTCAGGGATGAGCAGTTCTTC
CDR3 protein: CASSYSMVRDEQFF

J gene: TRBJ1-5
D gene: TRBD1
V gene: TRBV7-9
CDR3 DNA: TGTGCCAGCAGCTCGCAGGGGGTTGGTCAGCCCCAGCATTTT
CDR3 protein: CASSSQGVGQPQHF

J gene: TRBJ1-2
D gene: -
V gene: TRBV7-9
CDR3 DNA: TGTGCCAGCACCCTAGACTCCGATGGCTACACCTTC
CDR3 protein: CASTLDSDGYTF

J gene: TRBJ2-7
D gene: -
V gene: TRBV9
CDR3 DNA: TGTGCCAGCAGCGCCGACGGGACACTCACCTACGAGCAGTACTTC
CDR3 protein: CASSADGTLTYEQYF

J gene: TRBJ2-3
D gene: -
V gene: TRBV5-1
CDR3 DNA: TGCGCCAGCAGCTTGGACGGGGATTTCAGGGATACGCAGTATTTT
CDR3 protein: CASSLDGDFRDTQYF

J gene: TRBJ2-6
D gene: -
V gene: TRBV11-2
CDR3 DNA: TGTGCCAGCAGAATTATCTCTGGGGCCAACGTCCTGACTTTC
CDR3 protein: CASRIISGANVLTF

J gene: TRBJ1-2
D gene: -
V gene: TRBV2
CDR3 DNA: TGTGCCAGCAGCCCTTCGGGGGGGCGAATCTATGGCTACACCTTC
CDR3 protein: CASSPSGGRIYGYTF

J gene: TRBJ2-5
D gene: TRBD2
V gene: TRBV18
CDR3 DNA: TGTGCCAGCTCACCCGGGACTAGCGGGCAAAGGGGAGAGACCCAGTACTTC
CDR3 protein: CASSPGTSGQRGETQYF

J gene: TRBJ2-1
D gene: TRBD1
V gene: TRBV6-5
CDR3 DNA: TGTGCCAGCAGGAGAACAGGGGGTAATGAGCAGTTCTTC
CDR3 protein: CASRRTGGNEQFF

J gene: TRBJ2-4
D gene: TRBD2
V gene: TRBV6-5
CDR3 DNA: TGTGCCAGCAGTTCAATGGCTAGCGGGAGAAACATTCAGTACTTC
CDR3 protein: CASSSMASGRNIQYF

J gene: TRBJ1-2
D gene: -
V gene: TRBV29-1
CDR3 DNA: TGCAGCGCGTGGGCAGCCGCTAACTATGGCTACACCTTC
CDR3 protein: CSAWAAANYGYTF

J gene: TRBJ2-2
D gene: -
V gene: TRBV2
CDR3 DNA: TGTGCCAGCAGTGACCCCCCTGAATACTCCGGGGAGCTGTTTTTT
CDR3 protein: CASSDPPEYSGELFF

J gene: TRBJ2-1
D gene: -
V gene: TRBV27
CDR3 DNA: TGTGCCAGCAGTTTATCGCATCGGAATGAGCAGTTCTTC
CDR3 protein: CASSLSHRNEQFF

J gene: TRBJ2-6
D gene: -
V gene: TRBV7-9
CDR3 DNA: TGTGCCAGCAGTTCGGACAACTCTGGGGCCAACGTCCTGACTTTC
CDR3 protein: CASSSDNSGANVLTF

J gene: TRBJ1-1
D gene: TRBD1
V gene: TRBV11-2
CDR3 DNA: TGTGCCAGCAGCCCACGGGACAGGGAAAACACTGAAGCTTTCTTT
CDR3 protein: CASSPRDRENTEAFF

J gene: TRBJ2-1
D gene: -
V gene: TRBV4-1
CDR3 DNA: TGCGCCAGCAGCCAAATAGAATACAATGAGCAGTTCTTC
CDR3 protein: CASSQIEYNEQFF

J gene: TRBJ1-4
D gene: -
V gene: TRBV21-1
CDR3 DNA: TGTGCCAGCAGCAAAGGAGCCGGCAGGCCGATTAATGAAAAACTGTTTTTT
CDR3 protein: CASSKGAGRPINEKLFF

J gene: TRBJ2-5
D gene: TRBD2
V gene: TRBV7-2
CDR3 DNA: TGTGCCAGCAGCCCAGGACTAGACCCCCAAGAGACCCAGTACTTC
CDR3 protein: CASSPGLDPQETQYF

J gene: TRBJ2-4
D gene: -
V gene: TRBV30
CDR3 DNA: TGTGCCTGGAGTCCCCGACAGCTCGGGGGCATTCAGTACTTC
CDR3 protein: CAWSPRQLGGIQYF

J gene: TRBJ2-3
D gene: TRBD1
V gene: TRBV9
CDR3 DNA: TGTGCCAGCAGCGTAGGGGGACAGGGTTACGATACGCAGTATTTT
CDR3 protein: CASSVGGQGYDTQYF

J gene: TRBJ2-2
D gene: -
V gene: TRBV15
CDR3 DNA: TGTGCCACCAGCAGATGGCACAGCACCGGGGAGCTGTTTTTT
CDR3 protein: CATSRWHSTGELFF

J gene: TRBJ2-7
D gene: TRBD1
V gene: TRBV4-2
CDR3 DNA: TGTGCCAGCAGCCAAGCCCCGGGACAGGGAGTGAACGAGCAGTACTTC
CDR3 protein: CASSQAPGQGVNEQYF

J gene: TRBJ2-5
D gene: TRBD2
V gene: TRBV13
CDR3 DNA: TGTGCCAGCAGCTTAGGGGCGGGAGGGCCCGAAGAGACCCAGTACTTC
CDR3 protein: CASSLGAGGPEETQYF

J gene: TRBJ2-7
D gene: -
V gene: TRBV5-1
CDR3 DNA: TGCGCCAGCAGCTCCACCGGGGGCTCCTACGAGCAGTACTTC
CDR3 protein: CASSSTGGSYEQYF

J gene: TRBJ1-2
D gene: -
V gene: TRBV7-8
CDR3 DNA: TGTGCCAGCAGCTTAGGGGGCGGGGGAATGGGTCGCTACACCTTC
CDR3 protein: CASSLGGGGMGRYTF

J gene: TRBJ2-2
D gene: TRBD2
V gene: TRBV30
CDR3 DNA: TGTGCCCACGAAGGGAGGGGCCGGAACACCGGGGAGCTGTTTTTT
CDR3 protein: CAHEGRGRNTGELFF

J gene: TRBJ2-1
D gene: TRBD2
V gene: TRBV4-2
CDR3 DNA: TGTGCCAGCAGCCAAGAGCATAGCGGGAGTTGGAATGAGCAGTTCTTC
CDR3 protein: CASSQEHSGSWNEQFF

J gene: TRBJ2-7
D gene: -
V gene: TRBV5-1
CDR3 DNA: TGCGCCAGCAGCTTGAGCAGGGCCTCCTACGAGCAGTACTTC
CDR3 protein: CASSLSRASYEQYF

J gene: TRBJ1-1
D gene: -
V gene: TRBV29-1
CDR3 DNA: TGCAGCGTTGCGCTACAGTTGAACACTGAAGCTTTCTTT
CDR3 protein: CSVALQLNTEAFF

J gene: TRBJ1-1
D gene: -
V gene: TRBV7-2
CDR3 DNA: TGTGCCAGCAGCTTAGCTCCAGGGGACACTGAAGCTTTCTTT
CDR3 protein: CASSLAPGDTEAFF

J gene: TRBJ1-1
D gene: -
V gene: TRBV6-5
CDR3 DNA: TGTGCCAGCAGAAACGGGGGTAGCGAGAACACTGAAGCTTTCTTT
CDR3 protein: CASRNGGSENTEAFF

J gene: TRBJ1-5
D gene: -
V gene: TRBV19
CDR3 DNA: TGTGCCAGTAGTCCCGGGGGAGTCCATCAGCCCCAGCATTTT
CDR3 protein: CASSPGGVHQPQHF